The next 12 T cell receptor beta chains were all read from a single sample in a study of blood T cell repertoires in COVID-19. The data were produced by immunoSEQ multiplex PCR, yet TCRdb's version contains in-frame clones alone and is incomplete. The sample yields some 320,000 clones, approximately 89% seen once. Sequencing was carried out using peripheral blood. These receptors were obtained from a woman between 45 and 65 years old who had recovered from COVID-19.

This chain uses TRBV18 with TRBJ1-3; D unresolved. Germline V gene data show CDR1 as KGHSH and CDR2 as LQKENI. The CDR3 extends over 15 amino acids. Between the trimmed V and J ends, which lost 5 bases and 0 bases, there was a span of 11 bases. CDR3 in amino acids: CASSNSADSGNTIYF. The CDR3 DNA reads as TGTGCCAGCTCAAACAGTGCCGACTCTGGAAACACCATATATTTT. Full variable domain (remainder filled in from reference TRBV18 and TRBJ1-3): NAGVMQNPRHLVRRRGQEARLRCSPMKGHSHVYWYRQLPEEGLKFMVYLQKENIIDESGMPKERFSAEFPKEGPSILRIQQVVRGDSAAYFCASSNSADSGNTIYFGEGSWLTVV.

This chain joins TRBV29-1 and TRBJ1-2; 11 positions match TRBD1. The V and J ends lost 4 bases and 9 bases, in that order; junction bases with no gene match: 7. There are 13 residues in the CDR3. Per germline, CDR1 SQVTM and CDR2 ANQGSEA. As DNA, the CDR3 is TGCAGCGTTGGGGACAGGGGGTTGGGGAGCTACACCTTC. The encoded protein is CSVGDRGLGSYTF.

The chain links TRBV5-1 to TRBJ2-7; TRBD2 matches 11 bases. V was clipped by 4 bases and J by 5 bases; unmatched bases: 8. Germline V CDR1 and CDR2: SGHRS, YFSETQ. The CDR3 is made up of 15 amino acids. CDR3 nucleotides: TGCGCCAGCAGCCTCACTAGCGGGAGTGTAAACGAGCAGTACTTC. Translating gives CASSLTSGSVNEQYF.

The CDR3 loop is CASSYSFTGGGYEQYF. The CDR3 DNA is TGTGCCAGCAGTTACTCGTTCACAGGGGGTGGCTACGAGCAGTACTTC. J is TRBJ2-7 and V is TRBV6-5; 8 nucleotides align to TRBD1. V gave up 0 bases and J gave up 3 bases; unmatched junction bases: 7. The length of the CDR3 is 16 residues. In germline, CDR1 is MNHEY, CDR2 SVGAGI.

This rearrangement joins TRBV5-1 to TRBJ2-1, with a tentative D call TRBD2 (5 bases). Trimming took off 1 base at V and 3 bases at J, with 11 bases between the two ends. This CDR3 is 15 amino acids long. CDR1 is SGHRS, CDR2 YFSETQ, per germline. CDR3 sequence (DNA): TGCGCCAGCAGCTTGAACGGGGATTACTACAATGAGCAGTTCTTC. Protein sequence: CASSLNGDYYNEQFF.

Here the CDR3 reads CASSVVGDRGPNTQYF. The CDR3 region has the DNA TGTGCCAGCAGCGTAGTGGGGGACAGGGGGCCAAATACGCAGTATTTT. The gene calls are TRBV9 and TRBJ2-3, with TRBD1 matching 12 bases. The ends lost 0 bases at V and 7 bases at J; junction bases unmatched: 6. Germline values: CDR1 SGDLS, CDR2 YYNGEE. The CDR3 extends over 16 amino acids.

Worth noting for this clone: At one end the junction does not follow the germline gene, possibly because of a read error. The gene calls are TRBV27 and TRBJ2-7; 10 nucleotides line up with TRBD1. CDR1 is MNHEY, CDR2 SMNVEV, per germline (reference sequence). CDR3 size: 15 residues. The CDR3 DNA reads as TGTGCCAGCAGTCTATCGGGACAGGGGAGTGTGGAGCAGTACTTC. It specifies CASSLSGQGSVEQYF.

The V and J genes are TRBV18 and TRBJ2-2; a possible D gene is TRBD1 (5 bases). The CDR3 has 14 amino acids. Germline values: CDR1 KGHSH, CDR2 LQKENI. The V end lost 4 bases, the J end lost 2 bases, and 8 bases lay between the germline ends. The CDR3 reads CASSRRDNTGELFF. The CDR3 DNA sequence: TGTGCCAGCTCACGCAGGGATAACACCGGGGAGCTGTTTTTT.

This chain joins TRBV6-5 and TRBJ1-5, with D uncertain. CDR3 length: 12 residues. The ends were cut back, 7 bases at V and 3 bases at J, with 7 bases in the middle. Per the germline V gene, CDR1 is MNHEY and CDR2 is SVGAGI. The CDR3 spells CASTVTNQPQHF. In DNA form, the CDR3 reads TGTGCCAGCACGGTCACCAATCAGCCCCAGCATTTT.

This clone was observed once. The chain uses TRBV3-1 (or the pseudogene TRBV3-2) and TRBJ1-1, with D uncertain. The length of the CDR3 is 15 residues. The V end lost 4 bases, the J end lost 1 base, and 13 bases lay between the germline ends. Germline CDR1 reads LGHDT; CDR2 reads YNNKEL (reference sequence). The CDR3 spells CASSLFSTGNTEAFF. The CDR3 coding sequence is TGTGCCAGCAGCCTCTTTTCGACGGGGAACACTGAAGCTTTCTTT.

The chain uses TRBV5-6 and TRBJ2-1, with D unclear. The CDR3 has 12 amino acids. Trimming removed 2 bases at V and 7 bases at J, with 7 bases between. From germline, CDR1 is SGHDT and CDR2 YYEEEE. The CDR3 nucleotides read TGTGCCAGCAGCTTTAGTCGGAATGAGCAGTTCTTC. It is translated as CASSFSRNEQFF.

This clone has just one count. CDR3 DNA sequence: TGTGCCAGCAGTTACTCGACCGCGGAGTCTGGAAACACCATATATTTT. Translated, it gives CASSYSTAESGNTIYF. V usage is TRBV6-5 and J usage is TRBJ1-3; D is unresolved. Germline-derived CDR1 and CDR2 are MNHEY and SVGAGI. This CDR3 is 16 amino acids long. V was shortened by 0 bases and J by 1 base, with 10 bases between the two germline ends.